This T cell receptor beta chain was recorded in a study of CD8+CD57+ T cells in acquired aplastic anemia. Study-wide context: Sorted cells (CD4+ and CD8+) yielded DNA amounts that averaged about 3.1 ug.

TCR beta VDJ and CDR3 profiling used genomic DNA as template. TCRdb passed the reads through MiXCR, listing each CDR3 protein once. The data hold 150,000 to 200,000 distinct CDR3 sequences, with about 48% observed a single time. Trimming cost V 3 bases and J 7 bases; bases outside gene matches: 6. Germline CDR1 and CDR2: ENHRY and SYGVKD. The CDR3 covers 15 residues. About this clonotype: Antigen: not known.

Study-level results: About 30 shared CD8+ CDR3s appeared highly expressed within patients' immunodominant clones.

Sequenced patients had shown CD8+CD57+ cell expansion by flow cytometry. Patients, without exception, had severe acquired aplastic anemia. When blood sampling took place, the patients had received no therapy. The chain carries TRBV10-3 and TRBJ2-1, with 10 bases identical to TRBD1. This TCR derives from a human donor with aplastic anemia. Material for sequencing was sorted CD4+, CD8+, or CD8+CD57+ T cells (not recorded which) from PBMCs. CDR3: CAISESDRGQNEQFF. CDR3 DNA: TGTGCCATCAGTGAATCTGACAGGGGGCAAAATGAGCAGTTCTTC.